This TCR beta chain was found in a study of Tregs in tolerant kidney transplant recipients. The CDR3 is made up of 10 amino acids. Trimming pared 3 bases from V and 10 bases from J, leaving 4 bases between. Looked up from germline, CDR1 is SGHAT and CDR2 is FQNNGV. Of note for this clone: The antigen is undetermined.

Clones were read by immunoSEQ multiplex PCR, and TCRdb kept only the in-frame ones, dropping some. The sample lists 85,000 to 95,000 clones; approximately 90% were seen once. Study observations and caveats: Findings come from small patient numbers and require larger validation. No direct test of biological reproducibility was done here. Expanding Tregs on activated donor B cells appeared to best identify donor-specific TCRbeta clones.

Unstimulated Tregs (CD4+CD25+CD127-) and CD4+CD25- non-Tregs were sorted from PBMCs. The receptor's source is a human donor in good health. The V and J genes are TRBV11-2 and TRBJ2-1; D remains ambiguous. Sequencing input: CD8+ T cells from blood. The CDR3 region is CASSFGEQFF. Here the CDR3 DNA reads TGTGCCAGCAGCTTTGGGGAGCAGTTCTTC.